Following are 5 T cell receptor beta chains from one sample sequenced in a study of blood T cell repertoires in COVID-19. Assay: immunoSEQ multiplex PCR; the TCRdb copy retains only in-frame clones and omits some. This sample carries about 430,000 clones, about 90% of them seen once, and the ten largest clones take 0.75% to 0.85%. Sample: peripheral blood. These receptors originate from a man younger than 35 with COVID-19, enrolled during active disease.

V and J are TRBV5-1 and TRBJ1-2, with TRBD1 matching over 8 bases. Germline CDR1 is SGHRS and CDR2 is YFSETQ. The J segment lost 6 bases and the V segment lost 4 bases, leaving 5 bases of the junction unmatched. The CDR3 extends over 13 amino acids. CDR3 residues: CASSLTGDNGYTF. CDR3 DNA: TGCGCCAGCAGCCTGACAGGGGACAATGGCTACACCTTC.

The chain combines TRBV2 with TRBJ2-5, with 8 nucleotides matching TRBD1. The CDR3 has 16 residues. Trimming removed 4 bases from V and 4 bases from J; junction bases left unmatched: 11. The germline CDR1 and CDR2 sequences are SNHLY and FYNNEI. For the CDR3, the DNA is TGTGCCAGCAGTGGGACCAGGGGGCGTGTGGGAGAGACCCAGTACTTC. Translation: CASSGTRGRVGETQYF.

The chain carries TRBV5-5 and TRBJ1-2, with TRBD1 identical over 9 bases. Losses at the gene ends were 4 bases for V and 8 bases for J; bases not matched to a gene: 15. CDR3 length equals 16 residues. Per germline, CDR1 SGHKS and CDR2 YYEKEE (reference sequence). Here the CDR3 DNA reads TGTGCCAGCAGCGATCTTTCGGGACAGGGAACAACCGGCTACACCTTC. As protein: CASSDLSGQGTTGYTF.

The CDR3: CASSRGADTQYF. The CDR3 nucleotides read TGTGCCAGCAGCCGCGGCGCAGATACGCAGTATTTT. The chain employs TRBV13 and TRBJ2-3; D not certain. Trimming took 5 bases from V and 4 from J, leaving 7 bases between them. The CDR3 has 12 amino acids. Germline V gene sequence: CDR1 PRHDT, CDR2 FYEKMQ (reference sequence).

The rearrangement links TRBV7-2 to TRBJ2-1; 9 positions match TRBD2. This CDR3 is 16 amino acids long. The ends lost 1 base at V and 9 bases at J; junction bases unmatched: 10. Germline V gives CDR1 SGHTA, CDR2 FQGNSA. CDR3 loop: CASSLVSAGGPIEQFF. For the CDR3, the DNA is TGTGCCAGCAGCTTAGTCTCTGCGGGGGGGCCAATTGAGCAGTTCTTC.